This T cell receptor (beta chain) was captured in a study of T cell responses to AZD1222 COVID-19 vaccine. Overall study findings and caveats: Across the whole spike, CD4 TCRs peaked at regions 160-218 and 743-854. Unmutated variant regions reportedly attract nearly half of all spike-specific TCRs.

Sequencing was performed with immunoSEQ multiplex PCR; in TCRdb, only in-frame clones are kept and a portion is missing. The data hold under 130,000 clones, with 70% to 90% observed a single time. With regard to this clone: Its antigen is undetermined.

Trimming took 2 bases from V and 7 from J; bases not matched to a gene: 4. The CDR3 runs 13 residues. Germline CDR1 reads MDHEN; CDR2 reads SYDVKM. The chain couples TRBV28 to TRBJ1-1; 7 nucleotides line up with TRBD1. The specimen comprised peripheral blood, sampled on day 0 of AZD1222 vaccination. The sequence was collected from an adult in good health. This CDR3 is CASSLGTAIEAFF. The CDR3 DNA sequence: TGTGCCAGCAGTTTAGGGACAGCAATTGAAGCTTTCTTT.